This T cell receptor (beta chain) was identified during a study of vaccination and CD4 T cells after COVID-19. Study-wide background: Cultures acting as controls obtained a CEFX pool, an HIV-1 Nef pool, or no peptide. Study-level points and caveats: The rise in median SARS-CoV-2-reactive clonotypes, from around 19 to 38, was not significant.

With regard to this clonotype: Its cognate antigen is unknown.

The Oncomine TCR Beta short-read assay sequenced DNA from cultured CD4+ T cells. It was cultured CD4+ T cells from which genomic DNA was extracted. TCRdb used MiXCR to reprocess the PCR reads, holding one entry per CDR3 protein. The sample includes over 10,000 distinct CDR3 sequences, around half of them seen just once. The CDR3 spans 16 residues. The V segment lost 6 bases and the J segment 2 bases; nucleotides outside the gene matches: 10. The V gene's germline CDR1 is MNHEY and CDR2 SVGEGT. Described treatment: approximately 9-day PBMC culture with coronavirus spike peptide pools or control peptides (ViraFEST assay). Cultures got half-medium changes with IL-2 on days 3 and 7.

The chain recombines TRBV6-2 or TRBV6-3 with TRBJ1-5; TRBD1 matches at 7 bases. Sequences were obtained from CD4+ T cells from blood, cultured in vitro. The TCR was taken from a human donor who had recovered from COVID-19. The CDR3 spells CASSPGGQGGNQPQHF. DNA for the CDR3: TGTGCCAGCAGCCCAGGTGGGCAGGGGGGCAATCAGCCCCAGCATTTT.